The rows below give T cell receptor beta chains drawn from one sample of a study of T cells in Graves' hyperthyroidism and ophthalmopathy. TCRdb analysed the multiplex PCR reads with MiXCR anew, one entry per CDR3 protein. There are fewer than 110,000 distinct CDR3 sequences in the sample; approximately 48% occur only once, and approximately 25% lies in the top ten. Sequencing was carried out using blood. The receptors were gathered from a man aged 35 to 55 with Graves' hyperthyroidism. CDR3s include the opening cysteine and the closing phenylalanine or tryptophan. The D gene is left open where the match is weak. Size values are once, few and many counts, or a class for expanded clones, and some rows have none.

size	V	J	length	D	CDR3	DNA
.	TRBV28	TRBJ1-1	16	.	CASSLTGIGVNTEAFF	TGTGCCAGCAGTTTGACGGGGATCGGGGTGAACACTGAAGCTTTCTTT
many	TRBV7-2	TRBJ1-2	16	.	CASSLGRQLANYGYTF	TGTGCCAGCAGCTTAGGCAGGCAACTAGCTAACTATGGCTACACCTTC
.	TRBV7-9	TRBJ2-3	15	TRBD2	CASSSGTSLTDTQYF	TGTGCCAGCAGCTCCGGGACTAGCCTCACAGATACGCAGTATTTT
many	TRBV3-1	TRBJ2-7	13	.	CASSSTGNSEQYF	TGTGCCAGCAGCTCGACAGGAAATAGCGAGCAGTACTTC
many	TRBV4-1	TRBJ1-2	15	TRBD1	CASRKGQGADYGYTF	TGCGCCAGCAGAAAAGGACAGGGGGCGGACTATGGCTACACCTTC
once	TRBV20-1	TRBJ1-2	13	TRBD1	CSAAPGQNYGYTF	TGCAGTGCTGCCCCGGGACAGAATTATGGCTACACCTTC
few	TRBV6-1	TRBJ1-5	14	.	CASSEERERQPQHF	TGTGCCAGCAGTGAAGAGAGGGAGCGCCAGCCCCAGCATTTT
many	TRBV29-1	TRBJ1-1	12	.	CSTRRGDTEAFF	TGCAGCACCCGGCGGGGGGACACTGAAGCTTTCTTT
many	TRBV2	TRBJ1-4	12	.	CASRSGEEKLFF	TGTGCCAGCAGATCGGGGGAAGAAAAACTGTTTTTT
.	TRBV7-2	TRBJ2-1	15	.	CASSRVQPSYNEQFF	TGTGCCAGCAGCCGAGTACAGCCCTCCTACAATGAGCAGTTCTTC
many	TRBV25-1	TRBJ1-4	15	.	CASSRTAATNEKLFF	TGTGCCAGCAGTAGGACAGCTGCAACTAATGAAAAACTGTTTTTT
.	TRBV6-1	TRBJ1-1	15	TRBD1	CASSEFRDRGTEAFF	TGTGCCAGCAGTGAATTCCGGGACAGGGGCACTGAAGCTTTCTTT
many	TRBV5-1	TRBJ2-2	16	.	CASSLAAPKGTGELFF	TGCGCCAGCAGCTTGGCCGCCCCCAAAGGGACCGGGGAGCTGTTTTTT
.	TRBV20-1	TRBJ1-1	13	.	CSAREGGNTEAFF	TGCAGTGCTAGAGAAGGTGGAAACACTGAAGCTTTCTTT
many	TRBV2	TRBJ1-1	14	TRBD1	CASSVGRDRVQAFF	TGTGCCAGCAGTGTCGGTCGGGACAGGGTGCAAGCTTTTTTT
.	TRBV2	TRBJ2-7	17	TRBD1	CASVDPRDSLSSYEQYF	TGTGCCAGCGTCGACCCCCGGGACAGCTTGAGCTCCTACGAGCAGTACTTC
many	TRBV15	TRBJ2-5	15	.	CATSSNSGPQETQYF	TGTGCCACCAGCAGCAACAGTGGGCCCCAAGAGACCCAGTACTTC
.	TRBV7-3	TRBJ2-7	15	TRBD2	CASSLRGVIWYEQYF	TGTGCCAGCAGCTTACGGGGGGTGATTTGGTACGAGCAGTACTTC
many	TRBV12-3/TRBV12-4	TRBJ1-2	11	.	CASSLRGGYTF	TGTGCCAGCAGTTTGAGGGGTGGCTACACCTTC
once	TRBV20-1	TRBJ2-5	15	TRBD1	CSARGTGMGNQPQYF	TGCAGTGCTAGAGGGACAGGGATGGGCAATCAGCCCCAGTACTTC
.	TRBV2	TRBJ1-3	14	.	CASSGTSGRNTIYF	TGTGCCAGCAGTGGGACTAGCGGAAGAAACACCATATATTTT
.	TRBV24-1	TRBJ2-1	15	.	CTTSEARSPYNEQFF	TGTACCACCAGTGAGGCGAGGTCCCCGTACAATGAGCAGTTCTTC
many	TRBV20-1	TRBJ2-1	14	TRBD2	CSASLQRDYNEQFF	TGCAGTGCTAGCTTACAGCGGGATTACAATGAGCAGTTCTTC
many	TRBV4-3	TRBJ1-1	13	.	CASSQQVNTEAFF	TGCGCCAGCAGCCAACAGGTGAACACTGAAGCTTTCTTT
.	TRBV29-1	TRBJ2-7	13	.	CSFGGPGGYEQYF	TGCAGTTTTGGGGGCCCCGGAGGGTACGAGCAGTACTTC
many	TRBV5-1	TRBJ1-2	14	.	CASSLEGGDYGYTF	TGCGCCAGCAGCTTGGAGGGGGGTGACTATGGCTACACCTTC
many	TRBV6-6	TRBJ2-1	15	TRBD1	CASSTGQGPNDEQFF	TGTGCCAGCAGCACCGGACAGGGCCCCAATGATGAGCAGTTCTTC
few	TRBV3-2	TRBJ1-6	16	.	CASSYGQGINNSPLHF	TGTGCCAGCAGCTATGGACAGGGGATCAATAATTCACCCCTCCACTTT